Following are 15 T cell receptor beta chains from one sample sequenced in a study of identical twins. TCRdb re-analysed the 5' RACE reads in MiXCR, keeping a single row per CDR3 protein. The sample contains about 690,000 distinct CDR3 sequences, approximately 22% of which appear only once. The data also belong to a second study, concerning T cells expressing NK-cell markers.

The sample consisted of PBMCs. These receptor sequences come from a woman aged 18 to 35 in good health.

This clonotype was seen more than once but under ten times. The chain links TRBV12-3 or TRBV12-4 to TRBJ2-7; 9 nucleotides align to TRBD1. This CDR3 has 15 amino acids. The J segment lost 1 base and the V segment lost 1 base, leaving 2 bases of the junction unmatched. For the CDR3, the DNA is TGTGCCAGCAGTTTAGTAGGACAGGGGTCCTACGAGCAGTACTTC. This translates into CASSLVGQGSYEQYF.

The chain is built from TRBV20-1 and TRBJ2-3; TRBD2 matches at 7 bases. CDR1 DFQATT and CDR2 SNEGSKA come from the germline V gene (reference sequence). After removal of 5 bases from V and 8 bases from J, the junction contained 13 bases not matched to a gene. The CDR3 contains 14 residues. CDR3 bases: TGCAGTGCTGGCGGGGGTGCGAGGCTGTCTACGCAGTATTTT. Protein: CSAGGGARLSTQYF.

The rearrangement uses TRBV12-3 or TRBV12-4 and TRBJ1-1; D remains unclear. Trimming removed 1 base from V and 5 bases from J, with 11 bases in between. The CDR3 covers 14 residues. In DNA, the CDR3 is TGTGCCAGCAGTTTAGATGGCCGAGGGACTGAAGCTTTCTTT. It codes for CASSLDGRGTEAFF.

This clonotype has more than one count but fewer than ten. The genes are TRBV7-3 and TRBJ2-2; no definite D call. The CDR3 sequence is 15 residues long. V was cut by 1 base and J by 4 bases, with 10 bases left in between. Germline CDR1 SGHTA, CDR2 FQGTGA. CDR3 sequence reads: CASSLNRDSTGELFF. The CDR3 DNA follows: TGTGCCAGCAGCTTAAATAGGGATTCCACCGGGGAGCTGTTTTTT.

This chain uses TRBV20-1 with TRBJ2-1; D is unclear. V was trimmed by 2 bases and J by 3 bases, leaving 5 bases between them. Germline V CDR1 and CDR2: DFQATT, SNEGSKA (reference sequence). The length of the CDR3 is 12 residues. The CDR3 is CSARRHYNEQFF. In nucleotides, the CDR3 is TGCAGTGCTAGACGGCACTACAATGAGCAGTTCTTC.

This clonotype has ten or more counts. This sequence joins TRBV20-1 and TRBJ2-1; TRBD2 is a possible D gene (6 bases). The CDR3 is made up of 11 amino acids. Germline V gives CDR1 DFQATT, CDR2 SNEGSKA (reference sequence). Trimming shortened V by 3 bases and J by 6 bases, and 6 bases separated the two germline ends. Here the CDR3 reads CSARGGNEQFF. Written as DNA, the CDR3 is TGCAGTGCTAGGGGAGGCAATGAGCAGTTCTTC.

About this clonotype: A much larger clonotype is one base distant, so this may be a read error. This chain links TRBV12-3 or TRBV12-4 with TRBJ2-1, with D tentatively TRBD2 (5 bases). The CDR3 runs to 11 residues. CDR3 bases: TGTGGCAGCAGCCTTAGCGCGGCGCAGTTCTTC. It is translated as CGSSLSAAQFF.

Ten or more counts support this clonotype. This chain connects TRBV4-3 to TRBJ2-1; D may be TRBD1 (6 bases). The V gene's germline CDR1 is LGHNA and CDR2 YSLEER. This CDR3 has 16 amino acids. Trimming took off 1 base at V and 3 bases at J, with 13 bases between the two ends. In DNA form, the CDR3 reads TGCGCCAGCAGCCAAGGTCCAGGGGAGAACTACAATGAGCAGTTCTTC. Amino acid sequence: CASSQGPGENYNEQFF.

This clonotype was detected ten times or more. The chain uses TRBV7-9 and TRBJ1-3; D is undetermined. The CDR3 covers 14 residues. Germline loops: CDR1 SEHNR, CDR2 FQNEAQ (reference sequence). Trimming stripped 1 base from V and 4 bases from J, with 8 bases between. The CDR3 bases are TGTGCCAGCAGCTTAGTTGGTGAAGGAAACACCATATATTTT. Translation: CASSLVGEGNTIYF.

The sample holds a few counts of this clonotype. In DNA, the CDR3 is TGTGCCAGCAGCTTGCTCGGGACAGGCCTTGAGCAGTTCTTC. It yields the protein CASSLLGTGLEQFF. The chain is built from TRBV7-2 and TRBJ2-1; 8 bases agree with TRBD1. The V and J ends lost 3 bases and 9 bases, in that order; junction bases with no gene match: 7. CDR1 and CDR2 (germline): SGHTA, FQGNSA. This CDR3 is built from 14 residues.

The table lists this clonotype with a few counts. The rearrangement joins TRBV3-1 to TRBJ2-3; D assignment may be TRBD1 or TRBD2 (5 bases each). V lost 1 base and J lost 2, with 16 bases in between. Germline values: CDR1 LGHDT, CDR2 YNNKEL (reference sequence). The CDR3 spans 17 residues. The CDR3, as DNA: TGTGCCAGCAGCCAAGCGACAGCTACGGGGTACACAGATACGCAGTATTTT. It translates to CASSQATATGYTDTQYF.

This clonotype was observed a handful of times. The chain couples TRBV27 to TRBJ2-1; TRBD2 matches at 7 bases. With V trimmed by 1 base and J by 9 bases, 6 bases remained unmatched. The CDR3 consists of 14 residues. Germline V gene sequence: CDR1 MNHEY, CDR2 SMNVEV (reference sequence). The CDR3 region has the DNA TGTGCCAGCAGTTTATGGGGGGGAACGAGTGAGCAGTTCTTC. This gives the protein CASSLWGGTSEQFF.

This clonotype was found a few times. CDR3 sequence: CASSPTGPFGTEAFF. CDR3 nucleotide sequence: TGTGCCAGCAGCCCTACAGGGCCCTTTGGCACTGAAGCTTTCTTT. The V and J genes are TRBV12-3 or TRBV12-4 and TRBJ1-1; D is perhaps TRBD1 (6 bases). V gave up 6 bases and J gave up 4 bases, with 18 bases separating them. The CDR3 totals 15 residues.

The CDR3 region has the DNA TGTGCCAGCAGCTCCCCGGACAGGAGGGACGAGCAGTACTTC. The encoded protein is CASSSPDRRDEQYF. V and J are TRBV11-1 and TRBJ2-7; tentative D call: TRBD1 (7 bases). The germline gives CDR1 SGHAT, CDR2 FQDESV (reference sequence). The V gene lost 4 bases and the J gene lost 5 bases, with 15 bases spanning the gap. The CDR3 runs to 14 residues.

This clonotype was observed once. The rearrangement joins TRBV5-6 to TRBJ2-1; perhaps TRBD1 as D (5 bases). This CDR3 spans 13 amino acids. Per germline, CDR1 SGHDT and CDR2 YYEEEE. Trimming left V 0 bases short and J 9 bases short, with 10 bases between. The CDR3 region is CASSLGGRSEQFF. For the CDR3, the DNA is TGTGCCAGCAGCTTGGGGGGCCGGAGTGAGCAGTTCTTC.